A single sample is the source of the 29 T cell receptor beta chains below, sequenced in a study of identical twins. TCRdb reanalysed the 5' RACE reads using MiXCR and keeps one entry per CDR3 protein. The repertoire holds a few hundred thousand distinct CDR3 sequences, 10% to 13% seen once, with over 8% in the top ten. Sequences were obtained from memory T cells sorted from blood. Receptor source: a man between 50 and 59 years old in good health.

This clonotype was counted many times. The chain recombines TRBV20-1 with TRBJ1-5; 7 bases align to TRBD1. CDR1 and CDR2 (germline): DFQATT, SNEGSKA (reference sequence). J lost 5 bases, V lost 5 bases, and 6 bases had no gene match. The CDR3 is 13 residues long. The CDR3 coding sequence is TGCAGTGCTTCCGGGACAGCTGATCAGCCCCAGCATTTT. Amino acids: CSASGTADQPQHF.

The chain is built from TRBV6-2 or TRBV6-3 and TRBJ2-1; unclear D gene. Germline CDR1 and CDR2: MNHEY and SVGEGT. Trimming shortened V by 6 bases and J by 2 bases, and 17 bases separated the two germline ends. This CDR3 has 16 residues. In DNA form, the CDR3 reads TGTGCCAGCAGCCTATTCCCCCTTCTTACCTACAATGAGCAGTTCTTC. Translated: CASSLFPLLTYNEQFF.

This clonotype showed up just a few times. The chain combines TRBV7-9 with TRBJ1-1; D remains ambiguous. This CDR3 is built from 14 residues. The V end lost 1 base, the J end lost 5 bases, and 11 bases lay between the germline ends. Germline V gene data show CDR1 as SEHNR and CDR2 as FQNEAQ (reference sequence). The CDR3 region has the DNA TGTGCCAGCAGCTTAGAATATGGCAGAACTGAAGCTTTCTTT. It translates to CASSLEYGRTEAFF.

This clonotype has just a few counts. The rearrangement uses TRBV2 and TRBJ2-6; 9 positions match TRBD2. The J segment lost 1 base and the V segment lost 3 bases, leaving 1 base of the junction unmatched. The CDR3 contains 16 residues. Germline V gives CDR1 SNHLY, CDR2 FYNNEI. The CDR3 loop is CASSEREGSGANVLTF. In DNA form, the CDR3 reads TGTGCCAGCAGTGAGCGGGAGGGATCTGGGGCCAACGTCCTGACTTTC.

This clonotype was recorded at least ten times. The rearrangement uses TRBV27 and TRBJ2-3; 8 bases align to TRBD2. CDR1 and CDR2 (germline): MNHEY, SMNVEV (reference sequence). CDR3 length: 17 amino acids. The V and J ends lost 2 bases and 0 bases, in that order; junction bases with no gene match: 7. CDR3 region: CASSLVSSGPSTDTQYF. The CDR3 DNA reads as TGTGCCAGCAGTTTAGTGTCTAGCGGGCCAAGCACAGATACGCAGTATTTT.

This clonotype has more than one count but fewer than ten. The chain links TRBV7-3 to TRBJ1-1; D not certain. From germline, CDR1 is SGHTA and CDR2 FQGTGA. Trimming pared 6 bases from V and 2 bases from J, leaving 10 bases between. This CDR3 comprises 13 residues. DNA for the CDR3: TGTGCCAGCAGTTCGGGATCTAACACTGAAGCTTTCTTT. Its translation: CASSSGSNTEAFF. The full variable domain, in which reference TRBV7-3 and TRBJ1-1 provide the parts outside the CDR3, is GAGVSQTPSNKVTEKGKYVELRCDPISGHTALYWYRQSLGQGPEFLIYFQGTGAADDSGLPNDRFFAVRPEGSVSTLKIQRTERGDSAVYLCASSSGSNTEAFFGQGTRLTVV.

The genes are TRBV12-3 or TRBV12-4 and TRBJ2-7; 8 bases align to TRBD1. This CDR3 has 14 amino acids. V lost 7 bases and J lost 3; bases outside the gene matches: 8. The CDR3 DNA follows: TGTGCCAGCACCCGATCCACAGGGGGCTACGAGCAGTACTTC. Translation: CASTRSTGGYEQYF.

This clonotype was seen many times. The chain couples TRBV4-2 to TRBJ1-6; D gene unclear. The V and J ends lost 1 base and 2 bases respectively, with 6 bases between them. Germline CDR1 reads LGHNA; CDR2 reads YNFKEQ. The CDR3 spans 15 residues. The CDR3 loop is CASSQGRTYNSPLHF. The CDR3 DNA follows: TGTGCCAGCAGCCAAGGACGGACCTATAATTCACCCCTCCACTTT.

CDR3 region: CASSGKGNQPQHF. DNA of the CDR3: TGTGCCAGCAGTGGGAAAGGAAATCAGCCCCAGCATTTT. V is TRBV2 and J is TRBJ1-5, with no clear D. The V and J ends lost 4 bases and 4 bases respectively, with 8 bases between them. CDR1 SNHLY and CDR2 FYNNEI come from the germline V gene. The CDR3 is 13 amino acids.

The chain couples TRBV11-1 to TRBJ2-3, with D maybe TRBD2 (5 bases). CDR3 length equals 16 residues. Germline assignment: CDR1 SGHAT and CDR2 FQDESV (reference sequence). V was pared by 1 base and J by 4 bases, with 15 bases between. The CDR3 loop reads CASSLGRLALPDTQYF. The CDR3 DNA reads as TGTGCCAGCAGCTTAGGTCGGCTAGCCTTGCCAGATACGCAGTATTTT. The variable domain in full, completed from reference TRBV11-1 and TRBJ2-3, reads EAEVAQSPRYKITEKSQAVAFWCDPISGHATLYWYRQILGQGPELLVQFQDESVVDDSQLPKDRFSAERLKGVDSTLKIQPAELGDSAMYLCASSLGRLALPDTQYFGPGTRLTVL.

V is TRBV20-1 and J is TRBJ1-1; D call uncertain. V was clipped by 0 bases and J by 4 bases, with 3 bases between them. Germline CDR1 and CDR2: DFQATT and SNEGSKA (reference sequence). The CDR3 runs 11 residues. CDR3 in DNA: TGCAGTGCTAGAGAAGTCACTGAAGCTTTCTTT. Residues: CSAREVTEAFF.

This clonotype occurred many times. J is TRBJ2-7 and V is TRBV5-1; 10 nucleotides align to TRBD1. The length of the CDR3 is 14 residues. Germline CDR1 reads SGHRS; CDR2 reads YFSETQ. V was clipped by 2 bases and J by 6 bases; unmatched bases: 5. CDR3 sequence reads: CASSFGQGVGEQYF. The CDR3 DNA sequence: TGCGCCAGCAGCTTCGGACAGGGGGTGGGCGAGCAGTACTTC. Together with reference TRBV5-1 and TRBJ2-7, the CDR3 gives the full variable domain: KAGVTQTPRYLIKTRGQQVTLSCSPISGHRSVSWYQQTPGQGLQFLFEYFSETQRNKGNFPGRFSGRQFSNSRSEMNVSTLELGDSALYLCASSFGQGVGEQYFGPGTRLTVT.

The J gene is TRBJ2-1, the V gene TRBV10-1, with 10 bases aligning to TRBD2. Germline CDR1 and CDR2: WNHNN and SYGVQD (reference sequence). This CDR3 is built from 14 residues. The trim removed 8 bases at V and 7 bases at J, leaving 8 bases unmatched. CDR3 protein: CASGRAGGRNEQFF. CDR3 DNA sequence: TGCGCCAGCGGTCGAGCGGGGGGGCGGAATGAGCAGTTCTTC.

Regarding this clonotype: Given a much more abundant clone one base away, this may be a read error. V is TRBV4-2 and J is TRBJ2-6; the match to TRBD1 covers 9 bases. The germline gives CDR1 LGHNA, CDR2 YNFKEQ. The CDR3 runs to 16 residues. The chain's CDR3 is CDSSQGDRAGANVLTF. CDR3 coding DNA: TGTGACAGCAGCCAAGGGGACAGGGCTGGGGCCAACGTCCTGACTTTC.

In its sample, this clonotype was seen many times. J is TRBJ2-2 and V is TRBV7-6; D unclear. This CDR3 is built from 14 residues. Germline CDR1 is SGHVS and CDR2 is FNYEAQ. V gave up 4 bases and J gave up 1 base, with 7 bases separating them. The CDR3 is CASSSNRNTGELFF. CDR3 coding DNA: TGTGCCAGCAGCTCTAACAGGAACACCGGGGAGCTGTTTTTT.

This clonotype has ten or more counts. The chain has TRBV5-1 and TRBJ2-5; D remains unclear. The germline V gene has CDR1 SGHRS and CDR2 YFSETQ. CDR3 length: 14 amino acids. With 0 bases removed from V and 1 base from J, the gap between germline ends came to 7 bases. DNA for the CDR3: TGCGCCAGCAGCTTGGCCCCCGTCCAAGAGACCCAGTACTTC. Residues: CASSLAPVQETQYF.

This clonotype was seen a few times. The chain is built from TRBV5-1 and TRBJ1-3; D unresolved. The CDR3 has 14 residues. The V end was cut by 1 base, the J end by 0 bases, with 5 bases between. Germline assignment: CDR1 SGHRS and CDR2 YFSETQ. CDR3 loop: CASSLSVSGNTIYF. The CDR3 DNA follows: TGCGCCAGCAGCTTGAGTGTCTCTGGAAACACCATATATTTT.

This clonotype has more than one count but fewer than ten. The CDR3 nucleotides are TGTGCCAGCAGCGGCGGACAGGGGGCTGGGAATGAGCAGTTCTTC. Encoded protein: CASSGGQGAGNEQFF. This chain uses TRBV9 with TRBJ2-1; 11 nucleotides agree with TRBD1. This CDR3 has 15 amino acids. The V and J ends lost 3 bases and 7 bases, in that order; junction bases with no gene match: 6. The V gene's germline CDR1 is SGDLS and CDR2 YYNGEE.

The CDR3 coding sequence is TGCAGTGCTAGGAACAGGGACGGCTTGAATGAGCAGTTCTTC. Protein product: CSARNRDGLNEQFF. The chain couples TRBV20-1 to TRBJ2-1, with D tentatively TRBD1 (6 bases). The V and J ends lost 3 bases and 7 bases respectively, with 16 bases between them. This CDR3 region has 14 residues. CDR1 DFQATT and CDR2 SNEGSKA come from the germline V gene (reference sequence).

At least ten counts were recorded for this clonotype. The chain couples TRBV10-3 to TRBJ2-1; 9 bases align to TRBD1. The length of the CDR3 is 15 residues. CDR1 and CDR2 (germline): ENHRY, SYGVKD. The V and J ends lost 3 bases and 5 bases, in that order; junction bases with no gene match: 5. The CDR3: CAISDSGTGHNEQFF. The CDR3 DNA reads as TGTGCCATCAGTGATTCCGGGACAGGGCACAATGAGCAGTTCTTC.

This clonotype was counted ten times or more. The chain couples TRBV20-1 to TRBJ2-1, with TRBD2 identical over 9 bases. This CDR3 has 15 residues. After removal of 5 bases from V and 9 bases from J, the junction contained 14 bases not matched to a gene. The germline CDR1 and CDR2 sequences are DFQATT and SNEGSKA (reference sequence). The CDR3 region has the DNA TGCAGTGCTCCTAGTTTAGCGGGAGCCCCGGGTGAGCAGTTCTTC. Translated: CSAPSLAGAPGEQFF.

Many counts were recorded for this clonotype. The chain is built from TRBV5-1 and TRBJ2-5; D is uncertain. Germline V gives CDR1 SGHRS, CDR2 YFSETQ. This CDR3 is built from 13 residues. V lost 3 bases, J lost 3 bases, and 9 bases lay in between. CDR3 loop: CASSWHTEETQYF. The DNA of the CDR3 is TGCGCCAGCAGCTGGCATACGGAAGAGACCCAGTACTTC.

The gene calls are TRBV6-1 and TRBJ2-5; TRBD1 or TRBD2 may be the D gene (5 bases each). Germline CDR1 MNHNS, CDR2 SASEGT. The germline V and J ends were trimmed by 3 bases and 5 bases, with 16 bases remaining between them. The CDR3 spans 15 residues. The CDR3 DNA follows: TGTGCCAGCAGTGACGGACACCGCGGGCTGGAGACCCAGTACTTC. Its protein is CASSDGHRGLETQYF.

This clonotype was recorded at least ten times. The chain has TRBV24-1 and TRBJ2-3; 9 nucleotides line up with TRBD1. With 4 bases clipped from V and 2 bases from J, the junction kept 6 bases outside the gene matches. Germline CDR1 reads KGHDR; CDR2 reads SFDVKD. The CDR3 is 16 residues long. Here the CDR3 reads CATSDAGQGFTDTQYF. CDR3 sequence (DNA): TGTGCCACCAGTGACGCGGGACAGGGCTTCACAGATACGCAGTATTTT.

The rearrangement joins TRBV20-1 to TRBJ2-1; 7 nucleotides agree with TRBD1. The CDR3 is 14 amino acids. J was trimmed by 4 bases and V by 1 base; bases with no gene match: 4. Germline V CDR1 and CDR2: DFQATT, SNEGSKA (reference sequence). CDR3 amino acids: CSARGGTVYNEQFF. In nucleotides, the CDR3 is TGCAGTGCTAGAGGAGGGACAGTTTACAATGAGCAGTTCTTC.

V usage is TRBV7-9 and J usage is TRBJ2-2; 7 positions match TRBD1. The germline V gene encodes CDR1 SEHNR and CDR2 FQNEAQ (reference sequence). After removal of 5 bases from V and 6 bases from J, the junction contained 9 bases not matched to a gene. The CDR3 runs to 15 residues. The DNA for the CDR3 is TGTGCCAGCAGCCCTCGACAGGGCCGGTCCGGGGAGCTGTTTTTT. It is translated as CASSPRQGRSGELFF.

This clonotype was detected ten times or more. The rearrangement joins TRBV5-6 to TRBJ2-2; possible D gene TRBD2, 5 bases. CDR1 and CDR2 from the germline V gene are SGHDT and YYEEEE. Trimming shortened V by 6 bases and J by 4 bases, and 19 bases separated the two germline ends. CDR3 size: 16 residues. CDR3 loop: CASKDTAGGSTGELFF. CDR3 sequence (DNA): TGTGCCAGCAAGGATACGGCGGGCGGATCCACCGGGGAGCTGTTTTTT.

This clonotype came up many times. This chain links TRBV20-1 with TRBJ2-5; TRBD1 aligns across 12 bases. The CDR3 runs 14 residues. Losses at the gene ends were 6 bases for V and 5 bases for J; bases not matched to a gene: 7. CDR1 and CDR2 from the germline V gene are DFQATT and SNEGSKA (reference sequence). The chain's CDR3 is CSADPGQGAETQYF. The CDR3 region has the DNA TGCAGTGCAGACCCGGGACAGGGGGCGGAGACCCAGTACTTC.

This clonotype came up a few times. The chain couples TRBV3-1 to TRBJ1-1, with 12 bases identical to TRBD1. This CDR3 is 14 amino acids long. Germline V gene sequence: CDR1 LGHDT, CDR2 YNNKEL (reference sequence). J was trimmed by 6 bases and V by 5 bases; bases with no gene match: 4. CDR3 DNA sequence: TGTGCCAGCAGCTCGGGACAGGGGGCCGCTGAAGCTTTCTTT. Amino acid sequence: CASSSGQGAAEAFF.